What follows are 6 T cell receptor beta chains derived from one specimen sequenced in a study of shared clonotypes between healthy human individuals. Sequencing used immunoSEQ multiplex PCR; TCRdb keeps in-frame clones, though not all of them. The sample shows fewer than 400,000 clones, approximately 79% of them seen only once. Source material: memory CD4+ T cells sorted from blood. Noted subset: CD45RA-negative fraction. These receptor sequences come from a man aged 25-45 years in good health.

For the CDR3, the DNA is TGTGCCAGCAGTTCAGCACTAGCGGGAGGGCGCAAAGAGACCCAGTACTTC. Protein sequence: CASSSALAGGRKETQYF. The rearrangement uses TRBV27 and TRBJ2-5, with 13 positions matching TRBD2. V dropped 4 bases and J dropped 3; count of bases not matched to a gene: 8. Germline CDR1 and CDR2: MNHEY and SMNVEV (reference sequence). The CDR3 is 17 residues long.

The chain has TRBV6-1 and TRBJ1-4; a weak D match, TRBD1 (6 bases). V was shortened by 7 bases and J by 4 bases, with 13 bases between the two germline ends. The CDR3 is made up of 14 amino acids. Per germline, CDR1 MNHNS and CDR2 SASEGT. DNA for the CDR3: TGTGCCAGCACCGAGGGGGGTTTTAATGAAAAACTGTTTTTT. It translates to CASTEGGFNEKLFF.

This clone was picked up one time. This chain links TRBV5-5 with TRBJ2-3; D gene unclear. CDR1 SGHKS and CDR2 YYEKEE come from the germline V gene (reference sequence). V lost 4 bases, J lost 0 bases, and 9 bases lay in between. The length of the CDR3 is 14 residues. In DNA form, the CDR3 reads TGTGCCAGCAGCCCACCTTCTAGCACAGATACGCAGTATTTT. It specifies CASSPPSSTDTQYF.

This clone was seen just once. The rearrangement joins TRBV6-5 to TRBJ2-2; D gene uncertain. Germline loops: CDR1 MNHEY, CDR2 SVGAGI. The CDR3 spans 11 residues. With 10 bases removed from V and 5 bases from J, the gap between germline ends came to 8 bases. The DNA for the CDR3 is TGTGCCACCCGAAGAACCGGGGAGCTGTTTTTT. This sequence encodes CATRRTGELFF.

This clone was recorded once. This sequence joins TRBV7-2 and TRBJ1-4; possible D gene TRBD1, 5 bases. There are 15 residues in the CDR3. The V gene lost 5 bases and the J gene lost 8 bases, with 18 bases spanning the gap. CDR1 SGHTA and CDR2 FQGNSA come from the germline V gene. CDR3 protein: CASSPGPGTEEKLFF. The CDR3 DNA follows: TGTGCCAGCAGCCCAGGACCCGGGACCGAAGAAAAACTGTTTTTT.

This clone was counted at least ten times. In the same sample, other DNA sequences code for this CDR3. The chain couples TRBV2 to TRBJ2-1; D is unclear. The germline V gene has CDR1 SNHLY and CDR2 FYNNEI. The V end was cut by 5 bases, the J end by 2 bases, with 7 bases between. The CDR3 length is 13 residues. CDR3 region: CASSLNTYNEQFF. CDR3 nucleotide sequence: TGTGCCAGCAGTCTAAACACCTACAATGAGCAGTTCTTC.